This T cell receptor (beta chain) was sequenced for a study of cytomegalovirus exposure and HLA in healthy donors. Germline CDR1 SGHAT, CDR2 FQNNGV. Germline trimming cut 5 bases from V and 15 bases from J; bases unmatched to any gene: 14. This CDR3 has 15 residues. Primers for the PCR totalled 60 Vbeta and 13 Jbeta. Measured with immunoSEQ multiplex PCR; TCRdb has only the in-frame clones, and not every one. The data hold approximately 100,000 clones, with approximately 76% observed a single time. This TCR was recovered from a man between 40 and 49 years old in good health and CMV-seronegative. Specimen: PBMCs. This sequence joins TRBV11-2 and TRBJ2-1, with 12 bases that match TRBD2. CDR3 protein: CASSASLAGGVGWFF. CDR3 nucleotides: TGTGCCAGCAGCGCCTCACTAGCGGGGGGCGTGGGATGGTTCTTC.